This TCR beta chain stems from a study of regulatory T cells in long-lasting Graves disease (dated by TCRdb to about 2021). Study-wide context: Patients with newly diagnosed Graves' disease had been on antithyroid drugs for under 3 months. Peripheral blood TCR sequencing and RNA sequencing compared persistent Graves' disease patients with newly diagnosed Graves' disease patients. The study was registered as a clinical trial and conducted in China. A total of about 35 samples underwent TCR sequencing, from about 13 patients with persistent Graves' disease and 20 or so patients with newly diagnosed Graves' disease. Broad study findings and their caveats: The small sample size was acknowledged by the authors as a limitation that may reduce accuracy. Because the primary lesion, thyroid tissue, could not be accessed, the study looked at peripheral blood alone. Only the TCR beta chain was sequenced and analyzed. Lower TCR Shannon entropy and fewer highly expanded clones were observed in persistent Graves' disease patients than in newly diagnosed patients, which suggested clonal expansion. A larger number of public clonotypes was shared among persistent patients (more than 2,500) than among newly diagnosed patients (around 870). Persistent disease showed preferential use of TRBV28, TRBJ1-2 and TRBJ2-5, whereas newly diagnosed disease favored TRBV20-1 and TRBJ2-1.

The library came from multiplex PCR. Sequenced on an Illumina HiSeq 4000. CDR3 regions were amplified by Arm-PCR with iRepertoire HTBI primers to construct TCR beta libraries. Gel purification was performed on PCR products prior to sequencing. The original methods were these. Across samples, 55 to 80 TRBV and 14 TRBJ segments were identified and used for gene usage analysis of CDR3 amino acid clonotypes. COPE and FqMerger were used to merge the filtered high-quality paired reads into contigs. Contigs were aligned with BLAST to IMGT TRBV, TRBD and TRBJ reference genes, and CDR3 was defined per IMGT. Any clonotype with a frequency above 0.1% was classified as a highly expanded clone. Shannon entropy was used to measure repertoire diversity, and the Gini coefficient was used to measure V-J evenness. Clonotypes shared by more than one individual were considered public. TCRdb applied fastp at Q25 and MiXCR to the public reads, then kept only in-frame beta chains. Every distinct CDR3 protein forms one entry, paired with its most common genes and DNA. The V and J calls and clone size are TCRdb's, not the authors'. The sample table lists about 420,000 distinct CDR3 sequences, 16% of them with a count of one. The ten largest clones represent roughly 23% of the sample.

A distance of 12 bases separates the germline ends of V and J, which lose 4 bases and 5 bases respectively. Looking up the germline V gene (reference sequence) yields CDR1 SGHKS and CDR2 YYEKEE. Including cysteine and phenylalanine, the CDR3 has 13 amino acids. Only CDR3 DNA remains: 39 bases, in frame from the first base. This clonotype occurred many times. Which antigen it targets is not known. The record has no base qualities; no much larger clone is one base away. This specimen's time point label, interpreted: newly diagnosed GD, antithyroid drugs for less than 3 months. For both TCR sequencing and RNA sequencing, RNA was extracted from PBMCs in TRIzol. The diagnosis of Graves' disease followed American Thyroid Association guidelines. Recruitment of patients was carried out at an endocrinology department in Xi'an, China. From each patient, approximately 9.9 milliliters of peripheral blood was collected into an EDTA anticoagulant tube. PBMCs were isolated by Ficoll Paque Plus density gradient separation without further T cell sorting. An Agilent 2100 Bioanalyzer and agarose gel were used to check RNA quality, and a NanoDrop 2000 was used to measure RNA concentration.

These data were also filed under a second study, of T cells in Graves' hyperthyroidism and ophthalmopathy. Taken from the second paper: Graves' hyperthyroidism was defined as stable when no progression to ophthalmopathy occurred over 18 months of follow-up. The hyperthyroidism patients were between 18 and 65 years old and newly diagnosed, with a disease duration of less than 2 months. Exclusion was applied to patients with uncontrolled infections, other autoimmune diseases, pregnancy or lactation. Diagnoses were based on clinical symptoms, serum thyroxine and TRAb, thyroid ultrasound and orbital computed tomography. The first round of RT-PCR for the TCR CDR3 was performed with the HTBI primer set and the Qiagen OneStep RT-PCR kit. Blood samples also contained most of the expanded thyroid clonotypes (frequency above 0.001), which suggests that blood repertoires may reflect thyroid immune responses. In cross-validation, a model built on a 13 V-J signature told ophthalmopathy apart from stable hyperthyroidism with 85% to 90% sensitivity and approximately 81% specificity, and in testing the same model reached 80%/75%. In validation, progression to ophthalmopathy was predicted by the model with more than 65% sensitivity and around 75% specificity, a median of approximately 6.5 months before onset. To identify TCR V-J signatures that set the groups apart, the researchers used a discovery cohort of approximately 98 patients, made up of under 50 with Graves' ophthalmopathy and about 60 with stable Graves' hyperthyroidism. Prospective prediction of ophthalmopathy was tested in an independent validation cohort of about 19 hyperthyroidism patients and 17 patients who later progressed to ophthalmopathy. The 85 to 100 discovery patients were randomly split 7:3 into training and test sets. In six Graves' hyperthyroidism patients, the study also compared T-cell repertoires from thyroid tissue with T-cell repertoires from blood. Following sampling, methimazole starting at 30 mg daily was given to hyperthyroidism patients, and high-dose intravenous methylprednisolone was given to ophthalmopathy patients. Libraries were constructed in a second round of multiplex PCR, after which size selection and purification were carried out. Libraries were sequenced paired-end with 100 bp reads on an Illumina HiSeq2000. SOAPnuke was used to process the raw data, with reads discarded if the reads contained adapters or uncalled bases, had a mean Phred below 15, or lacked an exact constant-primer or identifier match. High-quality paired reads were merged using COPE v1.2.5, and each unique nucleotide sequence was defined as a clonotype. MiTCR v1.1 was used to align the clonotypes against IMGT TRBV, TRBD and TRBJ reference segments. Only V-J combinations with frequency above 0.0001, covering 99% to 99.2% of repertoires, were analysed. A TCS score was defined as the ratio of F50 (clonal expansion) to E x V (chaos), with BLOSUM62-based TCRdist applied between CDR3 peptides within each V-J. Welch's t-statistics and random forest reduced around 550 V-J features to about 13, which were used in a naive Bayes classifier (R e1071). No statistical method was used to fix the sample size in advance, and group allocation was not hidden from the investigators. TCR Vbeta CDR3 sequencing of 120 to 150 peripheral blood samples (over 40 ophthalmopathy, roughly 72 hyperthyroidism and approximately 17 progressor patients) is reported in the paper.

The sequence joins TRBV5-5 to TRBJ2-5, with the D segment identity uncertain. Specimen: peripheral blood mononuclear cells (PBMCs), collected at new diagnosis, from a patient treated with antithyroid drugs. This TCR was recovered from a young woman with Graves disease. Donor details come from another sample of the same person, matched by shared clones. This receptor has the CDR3 CASSPTDRETQYF. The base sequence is TGTGCCAGCAGCCCGACGGATCGGGAGACCCAGTACTTC.